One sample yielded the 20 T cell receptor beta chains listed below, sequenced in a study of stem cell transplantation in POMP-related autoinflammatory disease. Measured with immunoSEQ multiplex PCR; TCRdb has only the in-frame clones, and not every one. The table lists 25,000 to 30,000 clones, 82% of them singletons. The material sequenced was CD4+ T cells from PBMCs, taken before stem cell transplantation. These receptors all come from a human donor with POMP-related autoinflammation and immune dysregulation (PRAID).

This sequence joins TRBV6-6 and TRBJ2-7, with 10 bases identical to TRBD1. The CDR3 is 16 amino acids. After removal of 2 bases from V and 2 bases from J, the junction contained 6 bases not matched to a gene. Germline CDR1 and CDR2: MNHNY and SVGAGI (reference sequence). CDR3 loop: CASSYPQDRGAYEQYF. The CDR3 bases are TGTGCCAGCAGTTACCCCCAGGACAGGGGGGCCTACGAGCAGTACTTC.

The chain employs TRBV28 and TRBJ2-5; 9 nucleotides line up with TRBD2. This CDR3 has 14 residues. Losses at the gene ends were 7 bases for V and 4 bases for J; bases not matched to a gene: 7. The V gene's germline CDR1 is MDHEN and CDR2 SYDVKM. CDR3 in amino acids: CASIDSGSTETQYF. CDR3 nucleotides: TGTGCCAGCATCGATAGCGGGAGCACAGAGACCCAGTACTTC.

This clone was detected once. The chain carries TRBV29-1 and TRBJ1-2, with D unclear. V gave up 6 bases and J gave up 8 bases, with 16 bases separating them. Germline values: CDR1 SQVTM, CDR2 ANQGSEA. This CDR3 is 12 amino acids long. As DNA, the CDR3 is TGCAGCGTAGCCATGGGGTCGGGCGGCTACACCTTC. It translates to CSVAMGSGGYTF.

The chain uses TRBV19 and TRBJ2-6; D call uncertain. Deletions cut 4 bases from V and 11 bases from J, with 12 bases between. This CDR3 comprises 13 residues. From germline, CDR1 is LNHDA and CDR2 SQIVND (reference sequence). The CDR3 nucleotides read TGTGCCAGTAGTACAAGACCGGCAGACGTCCTGACTTTC. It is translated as CASSTRPADVLTF.

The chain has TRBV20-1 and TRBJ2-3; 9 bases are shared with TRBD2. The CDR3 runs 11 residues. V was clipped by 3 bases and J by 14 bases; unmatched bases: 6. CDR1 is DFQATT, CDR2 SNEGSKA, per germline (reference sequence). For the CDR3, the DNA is TGCAGTGCTAGTCGGACTAGCGTATCGTATTTT. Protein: CSASRTSVSYF.

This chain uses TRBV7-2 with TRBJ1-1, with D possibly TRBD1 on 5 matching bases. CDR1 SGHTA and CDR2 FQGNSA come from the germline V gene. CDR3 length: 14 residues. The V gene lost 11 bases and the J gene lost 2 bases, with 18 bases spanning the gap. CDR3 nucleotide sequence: TGTGCCGGATGGGAGCCGGGGCTTAACACTGAAGCTTTCTTT. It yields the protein CAGWEPGLNTEAFF.

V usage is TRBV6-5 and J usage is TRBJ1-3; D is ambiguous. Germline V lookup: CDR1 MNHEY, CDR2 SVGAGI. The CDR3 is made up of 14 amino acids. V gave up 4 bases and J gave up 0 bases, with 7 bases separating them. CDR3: CASSSASSGNTIYF. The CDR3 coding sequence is TGTGCCAGCAGTTCAGCTAGCTCTGGAAACACCATATATTTT.

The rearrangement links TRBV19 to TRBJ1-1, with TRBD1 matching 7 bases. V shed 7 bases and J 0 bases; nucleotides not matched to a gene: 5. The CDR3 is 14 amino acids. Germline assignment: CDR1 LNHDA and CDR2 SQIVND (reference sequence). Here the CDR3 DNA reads TGTGCCAGTACTACAGGGGACGTGAACACTGAAGCTTTCTTT. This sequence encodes CASTTGDVNTEAFF.

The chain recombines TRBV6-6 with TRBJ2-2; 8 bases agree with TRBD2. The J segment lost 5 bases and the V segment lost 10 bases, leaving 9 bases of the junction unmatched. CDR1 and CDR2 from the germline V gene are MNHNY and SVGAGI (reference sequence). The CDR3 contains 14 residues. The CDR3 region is CATPGLEGTGELFF. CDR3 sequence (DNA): TGTGCCACCCCGGGACTAGAAGGGACCGGGGAGCTGTTTTTT.

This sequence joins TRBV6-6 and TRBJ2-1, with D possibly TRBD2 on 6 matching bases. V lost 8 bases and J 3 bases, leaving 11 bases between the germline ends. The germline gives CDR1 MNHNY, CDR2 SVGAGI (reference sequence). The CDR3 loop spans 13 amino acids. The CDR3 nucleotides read TGTGCCAGCGGGGGGATCGACTACAATGAGCAGTTCTTC. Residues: CASGGIDYNEQFF.

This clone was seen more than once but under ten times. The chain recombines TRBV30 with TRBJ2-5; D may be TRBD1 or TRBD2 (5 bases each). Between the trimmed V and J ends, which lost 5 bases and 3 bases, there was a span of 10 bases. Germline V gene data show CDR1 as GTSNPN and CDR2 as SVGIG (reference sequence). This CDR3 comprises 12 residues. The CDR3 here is CAWGWGKETQYF. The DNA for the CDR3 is TGTGCCTGGGGGTGGGGGAAAGAGACCCAGTACTTC. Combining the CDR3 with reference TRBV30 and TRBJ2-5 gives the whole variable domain SQTIHQWPATLVQPVGSPLSLECTVEGTSNPNLYWYRQAAGRGLQLLFYSVGIGQISSEVPQNLSASRPQDRQFILSSKKLLLSDSGFYLCAWGWGKETQYFGPGTRLLVL.

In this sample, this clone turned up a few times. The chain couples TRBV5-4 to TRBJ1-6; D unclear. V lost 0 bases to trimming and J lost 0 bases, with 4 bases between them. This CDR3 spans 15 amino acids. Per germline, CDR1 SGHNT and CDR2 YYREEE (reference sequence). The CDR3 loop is CASSLGVSYNSPLHF. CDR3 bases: TGTGCCAGCAGCTTGGGAGTCTCCTATAATTCACCCCTCCACTTT. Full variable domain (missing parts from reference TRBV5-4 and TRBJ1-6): ETGVTQSPTHLIKTRGQQVTLRCSSQSGHNTVSWYQQALGQGPQFIFQYYREEENGRGNFPPRFSGLQFPNYSSELNVNALELDDSALYLCASSLGVSYNSPLHFGNGTRLTVT.

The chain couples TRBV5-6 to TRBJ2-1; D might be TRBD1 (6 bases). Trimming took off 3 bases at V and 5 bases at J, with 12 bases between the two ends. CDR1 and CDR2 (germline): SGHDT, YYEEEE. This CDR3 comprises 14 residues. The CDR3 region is CASSSRDTDNEQFF. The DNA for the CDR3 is TGTGCCAGCAGCTCACGGGACACAGACAATGAGCAGTTCTTC. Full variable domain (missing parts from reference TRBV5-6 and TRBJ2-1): DAGVTQSPTHLIKTRGQQVTLRCSPKSGHDTVSWYQQALGQGPQFIFQYYEEEERQRGNFPDRFSGHQFPNYSSELNVNALLLGDSALYLCASSSRDTDNEQFFGPGTRLTVL.

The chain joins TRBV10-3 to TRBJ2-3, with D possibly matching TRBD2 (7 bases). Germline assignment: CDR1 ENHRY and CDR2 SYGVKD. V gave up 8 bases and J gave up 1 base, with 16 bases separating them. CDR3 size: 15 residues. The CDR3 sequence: CAIAWGGAGTDTQYF. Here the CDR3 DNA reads TGTGCCATCGCGTGGGGGGGCGCAGGCACAGATACGCAGTATTTT.

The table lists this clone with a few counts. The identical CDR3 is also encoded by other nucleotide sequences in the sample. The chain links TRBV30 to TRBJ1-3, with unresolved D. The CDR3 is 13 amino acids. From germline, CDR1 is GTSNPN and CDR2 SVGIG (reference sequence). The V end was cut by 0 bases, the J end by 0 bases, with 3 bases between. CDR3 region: CAWSVHSGNTIYF. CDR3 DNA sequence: TGTGCCTGGAGTGTCCACTCTGGAAACACCATATATTTT.

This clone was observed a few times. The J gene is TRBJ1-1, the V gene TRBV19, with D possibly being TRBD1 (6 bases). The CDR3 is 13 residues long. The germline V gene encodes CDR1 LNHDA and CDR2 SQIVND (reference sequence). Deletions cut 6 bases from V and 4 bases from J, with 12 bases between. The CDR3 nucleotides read TGTGCCAGTAGACCGGGGACAAGCACTGAAGCTTTCTTT. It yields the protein CASRPGTSTEAFF.

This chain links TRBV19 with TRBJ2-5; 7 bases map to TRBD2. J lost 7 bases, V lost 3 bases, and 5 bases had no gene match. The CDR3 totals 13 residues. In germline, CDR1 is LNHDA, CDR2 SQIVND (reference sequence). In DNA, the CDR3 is TGTGCCAGTAGTATGACTAGCTGGGGGACCCAGTACTTC. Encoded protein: CASSMTSWGTQYF.

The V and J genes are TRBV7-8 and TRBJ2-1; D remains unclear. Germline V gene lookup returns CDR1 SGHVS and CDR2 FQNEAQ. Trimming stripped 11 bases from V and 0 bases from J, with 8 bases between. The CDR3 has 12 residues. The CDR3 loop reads CAWRSSYNEQFF. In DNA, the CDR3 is TGTGCCTGGCGGTCCTCCTACAATGAGCAGTTCTTC. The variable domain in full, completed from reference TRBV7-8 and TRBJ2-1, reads GAGVSQSPRYKVAKRGQDVALRCDPISGHVSLFWYQQALGQGPEFLTYFQNEAQLDKSGLPSDRFFAERPEGSVSTLKIQRTQQEDSAVYLCAWRSSYNEQFFGPGTRLTVL.

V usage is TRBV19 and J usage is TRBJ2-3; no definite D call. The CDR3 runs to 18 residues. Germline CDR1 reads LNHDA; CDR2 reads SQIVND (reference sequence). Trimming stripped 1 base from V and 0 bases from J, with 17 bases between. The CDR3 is CASSIAPWRNPSTDTQYF. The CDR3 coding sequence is TGTGCCAGTAGTATAGCCCCGTGGCGGAACCCTAGCACAGATACGCAGTATTTT.

The CDR3 region is CASSFFGTKLVEQYF. The DNA for the CDR3 is TGTGCCAGCAGCTTCTTCGGGACAAAGTTAGTCGAGCAGTACTTC. J is TRBJ2-7 and V is TRBV5-6; possible D gene TRBD1, 6 bases. Between the trimmed V and J ends, which lost 2 bases and 6 bases, there was a span of 18 bases. Germline loops: CDR1 SGHDT, CDR2 YYEEEE. This CDR3 is 15 amino acids long.